Here is one T cell receptor beta chain with its context. This entry comes from a study of CD8+ T cells in alopecia areata. Study summary: Disease severity was quantified as SALT score of affected scalp area.

This sample's treatment: oral pan-JAK inhibitor, 5-10 mg twice daily. Using a FACSAria, the CD4+ and CD8+ T cells were sorted from the PBMCs. Extracted RNA was reverse transcribed into cDNA, the sequencing template. TCRdb keeps only in-frame clones here, not all; method: immunoSEQ multiplex PCR. The sample records about 190,000 clones, 58% being singletons. Per germline, CDR1 SGHRS and CDR2 YFSETQ. The V and J ends lost 4 bases and 6 bases, in that order; junction bases with no gene match: 14. CDR3 length equals 18 residues. The chain carries TRBV5-1 and TRBJ2-3; 13 bases line up with TRBD2. The sequence was collected from a human donor with alopecia areata. Here the sequenced sample was CD8+ T cells sorted from blood, taken at week 24, from a patient treated with tofacitinib. This CDR3 is CASSGEKGTSGARDTQYF. CDR3 coding DNA: TGCGCCAGCAGCGGAGAGAAGGGGACTAGCGGGGCGAGGGATACGCAGTATTTT.